This is a list of T cell receptor beta chains from one sample in a study of lymphopenia after photon versus proton radiotherapy. Data came from immunoSEQ multiplex PCR; TCRdb stores just in-frame clones and leaves some out. The sample carries roughly 57,000 clones, about four fifths recorded once. Sequenced here: peripheral blood, sampled from a patient treated with photon-based radiotherapy. The receptors were gathered from a man aged 50 to 59 with gastric cancer. Both conserved end residues are part of each CDR3. Fields, in order: J gene, D gene, clone size, V gene, CDR3 protein, CDR3 DNA. A D gene is named only where the DNA matches it firmly. A row's size may be missing; if present it is once, few, many or a size class.

j_gene: TRBJ1-2; d_gene: TRBD1; abundance: -; v_gene: TRBV4-1; CDR3aa: CASGQGAGDYGYTF; CDR3nt: TGCGCCAGCGGGCAGGGGGCTGGAGACTATGGCTACACCTTC
j_gene: TRBJ1-5; d_gene: -; abundance: -; v_gene: TRBV6-6; CDR3aa: CASKTTDSYQPQHF; CDR3nt: TGTGCCAGCAAGACGACGGATAGTTATCAGCCCCAGCATTTT
j_gene: TRBJ2-3; d_gene: TRBD1; abundance: -; v_gene: TRBV9; CDR3aa: CASSAGQGYPDTQYF; CDR3nt: TGTGCCAGCAGCGCCGGACAGGGATACCCAGATACGCAGTATTTT
j_gene: TRBJ2-1; d_gene: TRBD2; abundance: -; v_gene: TRBV4-2; CDR3aa: CASSPRTSGWGTRTFEQFF; CDR3nt: TGTGCCAGCAGCCCCCGGACTAGCGGGTGGGGGACACGGACCTTTGAGCAGTTCTTC
j_gene: TRBJ1-1; d_gene: -; abundance: -; v_gene: TRBV18; CDR3aa: CASSDRAVMNTEAFF; CDR3nt: TGTGCCAGCTCCGACCGGGCTGTTATGAACACTGAAGCTTTCTTT
j_gene: TRBJ2-1; d_gene: -; abundance: -; v_gene: TRBV27; CDR3aa: CASSFSASYNEQFF; CDR3nt: TGTGCCAGCAGTTTTTCAGCTTCCTACAATGAGCAGTTCTTC
j_gene: TRBJ2-7; d_gene: -; abundance: -; v_gene: TRBV6-1; CDR3aa: CASPRTLYEQYF; CDR3nt: TGTGCCAGCCCCAGGACCCTTTACGAGCAGTACTTC
j_gene: TRBJ2-7; d_gene: -; abundance: -; v_gene: TRBV7-6; CDR3aa: CASSLGTASYEQYF; CDR3nt: TGTGCCAGCAGCTTAGGTACAGCCTCCTACGAGCAGTACTTC
j_gene: TRBJ2-7; d_gene: -; abundance: once; v_gene: TRBV30; CDR3aa: CAWTVPRESSTYEQYF; CDR3nt: TGTGCCTGGACTGTACCGAGGGAATCCTCTACCTACGAGCAGTACTTC
j_gene: TRBJ2-2; d_gene: TRBD1; abundance: -; v_gene: TRBV25-1; CDR3aa: CATSGQGAGTGELFF; CDR3nt: TGTGCCACCAGCGGACAGGGGGCGGGCACCGGGGAGCTGTTTTTT
j_gene: TRBJ1-2; d_gene: TRBD1; abundance: few; v_gene: TRBV30; CDR3aa: CAWADRANYGYTF; CDR3nt: TGTGCCTGGGCCGACAGGGCTAACTATGGCTACACCTTC
j_gene: TRBJ1-2; d_gene: -; abundance: -; v_gene: TRBV7-2; CDR3aa: CASSLGLRGVTF; CDR3nt: TGTGCCAGCAGCTTAGGGCTGCGGGGGGTCACCTTC
j_gene: TRBJ2-3; d_gene: -; abundance: once; v_gene: TRBV9; CDR3aa: CASSVGQGWRTDTQYF; CDR3nt: TGTGCCAGCAGCGTAGGGCAGGGGTGGCGGACAGATACGCAGTATTTT
j_gene: TRBJ2-7; d_gene: -; abundance: -; v_gene: TRBV7-2; CDR3aa: CASSSPGLGIYEQYF; CDR3nt: TGTGCCAGCAGCTCCCCCGGGCTTGGAATCTACGAGCAGTACTTC
j_gene: TRBJ1-2; d_gene: -; abundance: -; v_gene: TRBV5-6; CDR3aa: CASSPGPGGGDYGYTF; CDR3nt: TGTGCCAGCAGCCCGGGGCCTGGGGGCGGGGACTATGGCTACACCTTC
j_gene: TRBJ2-7; d_gene: TRBD2; abundance: -; v_gene: TRBV6-5; CDR3aa: CASSLGLAYEQYF; CDR3nt: TGTGCCAGCAGTTTGGGACTAGCTTACGAGCAGTACTTC
j_gene: TRBJ2-2; d_gene: TRBD2; abundance: -; v_gene: TRBV2; CDR3aa: CASTYGTSAGELFF; CDR3nt: TGTGCCAGCACCTACGGGACTAGCGCCGGGGAGCTGTTTTTT
j_gene: TRBJ1-5; d_gene: TRBD1; abundance: -; v_gene: TRBV7-8; CDR3aa: CASSPRDIGQGNQPQHF; CDR3nt: TGTGCCAGCAGCCCAAGGGATATAGGACAGGGCAATCAGCCCCAGCATTTT
j_gene: TRBJ2-1; d_gene: TRBD2; abundance: -; v_gene: TRBV7-6; CDR3aa: CASSLEMGLANEQFF; CDR3nt: TGTGCCAGCAGCTTAGAGATGGGACTAGCAAATGAGCAGTTCTTC
j_gene: TRBJ2-1; d_gene: TRBD2; abundance: -; v_gene: TRBV30; CDR3aa: CAWRDKSGRMGEQFF; CDR3nt: TGTGCCTGGAGAGATAAGAGCGGGAGGATGGGTGAGCAGTTCTTC
j_gene: TRBJ1-5; d_gene: -; abundance: -; v_gene: TRBV9; CDR3aa: CASSFDSSNQPQHF; CDR3nt: TGTGCCAGCAGCTTCGACAGTAGCAATCAGCCCCAGCATTTT
j_gene: TRBJ1-1; d_gene: -; abundance: once; v_gene: TRBV5-6; CDR3aa: CASSRFGGASEAFF; CDR3nt: TGTGCCAGCAGCAGATTTGGAGGGGCATCTGAAGCTTTCTTT
j_gene: TRBJ2-1; d_gene: -; abundance: -; v_gene: TRBV5-8; CDR3aa: CASSLSYVGNEQFF; CDR3nt: TGTGCCAGCAGCTTGTCATATGTTGGCAATGAGCAGTTCTTC
j_gene: TRBJ1-5; d_gene: -; abundance: -; v_gene: TRBV28; CDR3aa: CASSQSIQPQHF; CDR3nt: TGTGCCAGCAGTCAGTCTATTCAGCCCCAGCATTTT
j_gene: TRBJ2-5; d_gene: -; abundance: -; v_gene: TRBV2; CDR3aa: CASSDSARGTQYF; CDR3nt: TGTGCCAGCAGTGATTCGGCCCGGGGGACCCAGTACTTC
j_gene: TRBJ2-5; d_gene: TRBD2; abundance: -; v_gene: TRBV7-2; CDR3aa: CASSLMGLAGRETQYF; CDR3nt: TGTGCCAGCAGCTTAATGGGACTAGCGGGACGAGAGACCCAGTACTTC
j_gene: TRBJ1-4; d_gene: -; abundance: -; v_gene: TRBV27; CDR3aa: CASSLRGRGEKLFF; CDR3nt: TGTGCCAGCAGTTTACGGGGACGAGGGGAAAAACTGTTTTTT
j_gene: TRBJ1-1; d_gene: -; abundance: -; v_gene: TRBV4-2; CDR3aa: CASSQAIHLLNTEAFF; CDR3nt: TGTGCCAGCAGCCAAGCCATACATTTACTGAACACTGAAGCTTTCTTT
j_gene: TRBJ2-2; d_gene: -; abundance: -; v_gene: TRBV30; CDR3aa: CAWSEGWGGELFF; CDR3nt: TGTGCCTGGAGTGAAGGGTGGGGCGGGGAGCTGTTTTTT
j_gene: TRBJ2-7; d_gene: -; abundance: -; v_gene: TRBV11-2; CDR3aa: CASSPHPPPGEQYF; CDR3nt: TGTGCCAGCAGCCCACACCCCCCCCCGGGGGAGCAGTACTTC
j_gene: TRBJ2-3; d_gene: TRBD1; abundance: -; v_gene: TRBV7-9; CDR3aa: CASSLGQGLSGTDTQYF; CDR3nt: TGTGCCAGCAGCTTAGGACAGGGTTTGTCGGGAACAGATACGCAGTATTTT
j_gene: TRBJ2-7; d_gene: TRBD2; abundance: -; v_gene: TRBV7-9; CDR3aa: CASSPSGRSYEQYF; CDR3nt: TGTGCCAGCAGCCCTAGCGGGCGCTCCTACGAGCAGTACTTC
j_gene: TRBJ1-2; d_gene: -; abundance: -; v_gene: TRBV7-2; CDR3aa: CASSLDTRVERGYTF; CDR3nt: TGTGCCAGCAGCTTAGATACCCGGGTAGAAAGGGGCTACACCTTC
j_gene: TRBJ2-7; d_gene: -; abundance: -; v_gene: TRBV5-6; CDR3aa: CASSLDYEQYF; CDR3nt: TGTGCCAGCAGCTTGGACTACGAGCAGTACTTC
j_gene: TRBJ2-5; d_gene: -; abundance: -; v_gene: TRBV7-2; CDR3aa: CASSRGDGFQETQYF; CDR3nt: TGTGCCAGCAGCCGAGGGGACGGCTTCCAAGAGACCCAGTACTTC
j_gene: TRBJ2-7; d_gene: -; abundance: -; v_gene: TRBV7-2; CDR3aa: CASSLAVGAGEQYF; CDR3nt: TGTGCCAGCAGCTTAGCGGTGGGAGCAGGCGAGCAGTACTTC
j_gene: TRBJ2-5; d_gene: TRBD2; abundance: -; v_gene: TRBV5-1; CDR3aa: CASSPRGDNMQETQYF; CDR3nt: TGCGCCAGCAGCCCCCGGGGGGATAACATGCAAGAGACCCAGTACTTC
j_gene: TRBJ1-4; d_gene: -; abundance: -; v_gene: TRBV6-1; CDR3aa: CASSEAATNEKLFF; CDR3nt: TGTGCCAGCAGTGAGGCGGCAACTAATGAAAAACTGTTTTTT
j_gene: TRBJ2-3; d_gene: TRBD2; abundance: -; v_gene: TRBV9; CDR3aa: CASSVDGGATDTQYF; CDR3nt: TGTGCCAGCAGCGTAGACGGGGGGGCGACAGATACGCAGTATTTT
j_gene: TRBJ2-4; d_gene: -; abundance: -; v_gene: TRBV5-4; CDR3aa: CASSLPQGGLAKNIQYF; CDR3nt: TGTGCCAGCAGCTTGCCACAGGGAGGATTAGCCAAAAACATTCAGTACTTC
j_gene: TRBJ1-1; d_gene: TRBD1; abundance: once; v_gene: TRBV4-1; CDR3aa: CASSQPRQGGNTEAFF; CDR3nt: TGCGCCAGCAGCCAGCCCAGACAGGGCGGGAACACTGAAGCTTTCTTT
j_gene: TRBJ1-5; d_gene: -; abundance: -; v_gene: TRBV5-6; CDR3aa: CASSSPARAYSNQPQHF; CDR3nt: TGTGCCAGCAGCTCCCCCGCGAGGGCCTATAGCAATCAGCCCCAGCATTTT